What follows are 9 T cell receptor beta chains derived from one specimen sequenced in a study of cytomegalovirus exposure and HLA in healthy donors. Primers included in the PCR were 60 Vbeta and 13 Jbeta primers. Repertoires were generated with immunoSEQ multiplex PCR, while TCRdb's copy carries only in-frame clones and drops some. The sample table includes under 70,000 clones. Sequencing input: PBMCs. The receptors derive from a female donor in good health and CMV-seropositive.

The J gene is TRBJ2-7, the V gene TRBV19; TRBD1 aligns across 7 bases. Germline trimming cut 5 bases from V and 5 bases from J; bases unmatched to any gene: 6. Per the germline V gene, CDR1 is LNHDA and CDR2 is SQIVND (reference sequence). CDR3 size: 13 residues. CDR3 sequence (DNA): TGTGCCAGTAGTGGAACACAGGGGAACGAGCAGTACTTC. This translates into CASSGTQGNEQYF.

V and J are TRBV10-3 and TRBJ1-1; D may be TRBD1 (6 bases). CDR3 length: 13 residues. V lost 10 bases to trimming and J lost 0 bases, with 12 bases between them. Germline V lookup: CDR1 ENHRY, CDR2 SYGVKD. CDR3 in amino acids: CATRTDLNTEAFF. The CDR3 region has the DNA TGTGCCACCCGGACAGATTTGAACACTGAAGCTTTCTTT.

In DNA, the CDR3 is TGTGCCAGTAGTAAGGGAGCGGGAGGCTACGAGCAGTACTTC. As protein: CASSKGAGGYEQYF. The rearrangement links TRBV19 to TRBJ2-7; the match to TRBD2 covers 9 bases. The J segment lost 3 bases and the V segment lost 4 bases, leaving 4 bases of the junction unmatched. The germline V gene has CDR1 LNHDA and CDR2 SQIVND (reference sequence). The CDR3 runs to 14 residues.

The chain joins TRBV4-3 to TRBJ1-4; the D gene is possibly TRBD1 (5 bases). The V gene lost 0 bases and the J gene lost 7 bases, with 12 bases spanning the gap. Germline V gene lookup returns CDR1 LGHNA and CDR2 YSLEER. The CDR3 is 15 residues long. In DNA, the CDR3 is TGCGCCAGCAGCCAAGATTTCAAGGACATTGAAAAACTGTTTTTT. This sequence encodes CASSQDFKDIEKLFF.

The rearrangement uses TRBV5-6 and TRBJ2-7; D call uncertain. CDR1 is SGHDT, CDR2 YYEEEE, per germline. V was shortened by 2 bases and J by 3 bases, with 3 bases between the two germline ends. The CDR3 spans 11 residues. Here the CDR3 reads CASSFNYEQYF. In DNA, the CDR3 is TGTGCCAGCAGCTTTAACTACGAGCAGTACTTC. Together with reference TRBV5-6 and TRBJ2-7, the CDR3 gives the full variable domain: DAGVTQSPTHLIKTRGQQVTLRCSPKSGHDTVSWYQQALGQGPQFIFQYYEEEERQRGNFPDRFSGHQFPNYSSELNVNALLLGDSALYLCASSFNYEQYFGPGTRLTVT.

CDR3 in DNA: TGTGCCAGCAGCCAAGAGATGGACAGCGCAAACTATGGCTACACCTTC. Amino acids: CASSQEMDSANYGYTF. The chain uses TRBV4-2 and TRBJ1-2; D might be TRBD1 (6 bases). Germline CDR1 and CDR2: LGHNA and YNFKEQ. Trimming cost V 0 bases and J 2 bases, with 13 bases left between them. The CDR3 extends over 16 amino acids.

V gene TRBV18 combines with J gene TRBJ2-5; possible D gene TRBD1, 6 bases. In germline, CDR1 is KGHSH, CDR2 LQKENI. The CDR3 runs to 14 residues. Deletions cut 4 bases from V and 3 bases from J, with 12 bases between. This CDR3 reads CASSLRTAKETQYF. The CDR3, as DNA: TGTGCCAGCTCACTAAGGACAGCGAAAGAGACCCAGTACTTC.

The chain couples TRBV11-3 to TRBJ1-4; possibly TRBD1 for D (5 bases). The CDR3 is 15 amino acids. Trimming stripped 5 bases from V and 3 bases from J, with 13 bases between. Germline V lookup: CDR1 SGHNT, CDR2 YENEEA. CDR3 sequence: CASSPGQGANEKLFF. The CDR3 nucleotides are TGTGCCAGCAGCCCAGGGCAAGGGGCTAATGAAAAACTGTTTTTT.

The rearrangement uses TRBV7-7 and TRBJ2-5; 9 bases align to TRBD2. V dropped 1 base and J dropped 5; count of bases not matched to a gene: 5. Germline assignment: CDR1 SSHAT and CDR2 FNYEAQ (reference sequence). The CDR3 extends over 15 amino acids. The chain's CDR3 is CASSLEAGGPETQYF. The CDR3 nucleotides read TGTGCCAGCAGCTTAGAGGCGGGGGGGCCGGAGACCCAGTACTTC.